This entry concerns a single T cell receptor beta chain. This receptor's antigen is unknown. Base quality data are lacking; no much larger clone is found one base away. TCRB CDR3 regions were amplified from approximately 2 ug genomic DNA, or all available DNA if less, using the immunoSEQ assay. For multiplex PCR, 60 forward primers for TCR V beta segments and 13 reverse primers for J beta segments were used. To estimate reads per starting template, synthetic control templates were spiked into each sample at limiting dilution. Reads of 87 bp were generated by sequencing on the Illumina HiSeq System. Under the source paper's analysis protocol: PCR and sequencing errors were removed by merging closely related sequences with a nearest neighbor algorithm. TCR overlap was measured as the percentage of unique tumor TCR beta sequences also present in the same patient's peripheral blood. The table was pulled from immuneACCESS by TCRdb, which kept in-frame rearrangements only. Such tables lose some clones; where checked, under half of the loss comes from unresolved V genes, and the rest has no known cause. That table is the source of V, J and clone size, and D and trimming were worked out from the DNA. The sample table holds fewer than 110,000 clones, of which about four fifths were seen once. Clones ranked in the top ten supply roughly 12% of the sample.

The data originate from a study of glioma-infiltrating T cells after dendritic cell vaccination (dated by TCRdb to the mid-2010s). A note on the overall study: Of the roughly 15 glioblastoma patients in the cohort, all drawn from Phase I and II dendritic cell vaccination trials, 9 were newly diagnosed and 6 had recurrent disease. Between about 2003 and 2013, patients were given autologous tumor lysate-pulsed dendritic cell vaccination. Each patient got three intradermal injections of the dendritic cell vaccine, spaced at biweekly intervals, in the arm below the axilla. Survival after dendritic cell vaccination was correlated with TCR sequencing metrics, including TIL content and tumor-blood repertoire overlap. To make the vaccine, monocyte-derived dendritic cells were cultured for under eight days with IL-4 and GM-CSF and then pulsed overnight with autologous tumor lysate. In glioblastoma patients vaccinated with dendritic cells, deep sequencing of TCR beta CDR3 regions served to measure tumor-infiltrating lymphocyte content and to compare repertoires between tumor and blood.

To be selected, patients needed enough residual fresh-frozen tumor tissue and more than two years of available survival data. Molecular status otherwise varied across the glioblastoma patients, but none of them carried an isocitrate dehydrogenase mutation. PBMC were collected before vaccination, two weeks after the third vaccination, and at tumor progression if tumor progression occurred. Genomic DNA was extracted with the Qiagen DNeasy Blood extraction Kit. The paper's findings and limits, for the study overall: The response model built on TCR overlap across three groups was characterized as speculative, with prospective validation still needed. No direct relationship between TCR clonality and survival was found, suggesting that a diverse polyclonal response may matter. After dendritic cell vaccination, a higher estimated pretreatment TIL content predicted longer time to progression and overall survival. The cohort was small and heterogeneous, only a few patients had full blood and tumor sets, and even fewer had initial-recurrent tumor pairs.

From its cysteine to its phenylalanine, the CDR3 spans 13 amino acids. The DNA shown is the 39-base CDR3, in frame from base 1. The germline V gene encodes CDR1 LNHDA and CDR2 SQIVND (reference sequence). Trimmed from V: 6 bases; trimmed from J: 7 bases; junction bases lacking a gene match: 8. The rearranged chain carries TRBV19 and TRBJ2-5; the central 7 bases match TRBD2. This receptor was obtained from a human donor with glioblastoma. The sample here was blood, taken before dendritic cell vaccination. The DNA reads TGTGCCAGTAGAACTGGGGGGGAGGGGACCCAGTACTTC. This is translated as CASRTGGEGTQYF.